One and the same sample provided the 29 T cell receptor beta chains below, sequenced in a study of blood T cell repertoires in COVID-19. Measured with immunoSEQ multiplex PCR; TCRdb has only the in-frame clones, and not every one. The data show around 70,000 clones, 70% to 90% seen once. What was sequenced was peripheral blood. Receptors originate from a woman aged 80 or over with active or convalescent COVID-19.

V usage is TRBV4-2 and J usage is TRBJ2-7; 8 bases match TRBD2. CDR3 length: 15 amino acids. In germline, CDR1 is LGHNA, CDR2 YNFKEQ. The V gene end was trimmed by 10 bases and the J gene end by 1 base; junction bases not matched to a gene: 12. The CDR3 DNA reads TGTGCCACTTGGACTAGCCCAAGTGGATCCTACGAGCAGTACTTC. Protein sequence: CATWTSPSGSYEQYF.

The sample holds one count of this clone. At one boundary the junction diverges from the germline segment, which might be a read error. CDR3 DNA: TGTGCCGGCAGTTACTCCAGGGCCTCCAATTGGGACTATGGCTACACCTTC. Its translation: CAGSYSRASNWDYGYTF. The V and J genes are TRBV6-2 or TRBV6-3 and TRBJ1-2; D may be TRBD1 (5 bases). This CDR3 comprises 17 residues. Germline CDR1 reads MNHEY; CDR2 reads SVGEGT.

This chain connects TRBV11-1 to TRBJ2-2; weak D call: TRBD1 (6 bases). Germline lookup yields CDR1 SGHAT and CDR2 FQDESV (reference sequence). V lost 3 bases and J 4 bases, leaving 12 bases between the germline ends. The length of the CDR3 is 15 residues. In nucleotides, the CDR3 is TGTGCCAGCAGCTTCCAACAGGGCGGCACCGGGGAGCTGTTTTTT. It specifies CASSFQQGGTGELFF.

The chain employs TRBV19 and TRBJ2-1, with a possible D match to TRBD1 (7 bases). Germline V gene sequence: CDR1 LNHDA, CDR2 SQIVND (reference sequence). V lost 8 bases, J lost 2 bases, and 16 bases lay in between. The CDR3 extends over 15 amino acids. The CDR3: CASGRGGGTYNEQFF. In DNA, the CDR3 is TGTGCCAGTGGCCGTGGAGGGGGCACCTACAATGAGCAGTTCTTC.

J is TRBJ2-3 and V is TRBV19, with TRBD2 matching 7 bases. Germline CDR1 and CDR2: LNHDA and SQIVND (reference sequence). CDR3 length: 14 amino acids. J was trimmed by 3 bases and V by 6 bases; bases with no gene match: 6. The DNA for the CDR3 is TGTGCCAGTAGAAGAGAGCGGGGTACAGATACGCAGTATTTT. It is translated as CASRRERGTDTQYF.

This rearrangement joins TRBV7-2 to TRBJ2-5; 8 bases map to TRBD2. The CDR3 is 17 residues long. CDR1 is SGHTA, CDR2 FQGNSA, per germline. V shed 2 bases and J 2 bases; nucleotides not matched to a gene: 10. The CDR3 nucleotides read TGTGCCAGCAGCTTACGGCGGGAGGCTAACCAGCAAGAGACCCAGTACTTC. Translating it yields CASSLRREANQQETQYF.

The chain recombines TRBV6-5 with TRBJ1-2; 9 positions match TRBD1. V shed 7 bases, J shed 6 bases, and the junction held 9 bases outside the gene matches. The CDR3 is 14 residues long. The germline gives CDR1 MNHEY, CDR2 SVGAGI. The DNA for the CDR3 is TGTGCCAGCAATCCGGGACAGGGAAGTGATGGCTACACCTTC. Amino acids: CASNPGQGSDGYTF.

The chain is built from TRBV4-3 and TRBJ2-6; D gene unclear. Trimming shortened V by 6 bases and J by 3 bases, and 6 bases separated the two germline ends. This CDR3 has 13 amino acids. Germline V gives CDR1 LGHNA, CDR2 YSLEER. The CDR3 DNA sequence: TGCGCCAGCAGTCTCAGTGGGGCCAACGTCCTGACTTTC. Protein: CASSLSGANVLTF.

The chain employs TRBV6-2 or TRBV6-3 and TRBJ2-2; D might be TRBD2 (6 bases). CDR1 is MNHEY, CDR2 SVGEGT, per germline. V was shortened by 0 bases and J by 10 bases, with 33 bases between the two germline ends. This CDR3 comprises 21 residues. This chain's CDR3 is CASSYSKGRAPRGVPSEELFF. In DNA form, the CDR3 reads TGTGCCAGCAGTTACTCGAAGGGCAGAGCCCCACGCGGGGTACCAAGCGAGGAGCTGTTTTTT.

This rearrangement joins TRBV5-4 to TRBJ2-5; 7 bases map to TRBD1. Germline loops: CDR1 SGHNT, CDR2 YYREEE (reference sequence). V dropped 4 bases and J dropped 3; count of bases not matched to a gene: 9. The CDR3 contains 15 residues. The CDR3 region is CASSNLGDSKETQYF. CDR3 nucleotide sequence: TGTGCCAGCAGCAACCTGGGGGACAGTAAAGAGACCCAGTACTTC.

This clone came up a few times. The rearrangement uses TRBV14 and TRBJ2-2; 7 nucleotides match TRBD2. Trimming at V came to 8 bases and at J to 0 bases, leaving 15 bases not matched to a gene. The CDR3 spans 18 residues. The germline CDR1 and CDR2 sequences are SGHDN and FVKESK. Here the CDR3 reads CASYPRGGIKANTGELFF. The CDR3, as DNA: TGTGCCAGCTACCCGCGCGGGGGAATTAAGGCGAACACCGGGGAGCTGTTTTTT.

The chain links TRBV7-3 to TRBJ2-2; possibly TRBD2 for D (5 bases). The CDR3 loop spans 13 amino acids. CDR1 and CDR2 (germline): SGHTA, FQGTGA. The germline V and J ends were trimmed by 5 bases and 7 bases, with 11 bases remaining between them. CDR3 DNA: TGTGCCAGCAGCGACCGCGGGTTCGGGGAGCTGTTTTTT. Its protein is CASSDRGFGELFF. Using reference TRBV7-3 and TRBJ2-2 for the parts outside the CDR3, the full variable domain is GAGVSQTPSNKVTEKGKYVELRCDPISGHTALYWYRQSLGQGPEFLIYFQGTGAADDSGLPNDRFFAVRPEGSVSTLKIQRTERGDSAVYLCASSDRGFGELFFGEGSRLTVL.

The chain combines TRBV7-9 with TRBJ1-2; 9 bases line up with TRBD1. V shed 4 bases, J shed 13 bases, and the junction held 13 bases outside the gene matches. Germline V CDR1 and CDR2: SEHNR, FQNEAQ (reference sequence). The CDR3 spans 14 residues. CDR3 sequence reads: CASSSTGTGYWGTF. CDR3 coding DNA: TGTGCCAGCAGCTCAACCGGGACAGGGTATTGGGGCACCTTC.

Concerning this clone: At one end, the junction sequence differs from germline, possibly due to a read error. CDR3: CSASSGRAKGANF. The CDR3 DNA reads TGCAGTGCTAGTAGCGGGAGGGCCAAGGGCGCCAACTTC. V usage is TRBV20-1 and J usage is TRBJ2-4; TRBD2 matches at 11 bases. CDR1 is DFQATT and CDR2 is SNEGSKA in the germline V gene (reference sequence). This CDR3 comprises 13 residues.

Worth noting for this clone: The sample has other DNA sequences that encode this CDR3 too. V and J are TRBV4-1 and TRBJ2-5, with D perhaps matching TRBD2 (5 bases). The CDR3 runs 17 residues. Germline V lookup: CDR1 MGHRA, CDR2 YSYEKL. V lost 0 bases to trimming and J lost 4 bases, with 18 bases between them. The CDR3 DNA reads TGCGCCAGCAGCCAAGAAAGGAGCGGCGAGTGGTTAGAGACCCAGTACTTC. Translating gives CASSQERSGEWLETQYF.

The J gene is TRBJ1-3, the V gene TRBV29-1; no reliable D call. V was trimmed by 7 bases and J by 0 bases, leaving 13 bases between them. The CDR3 spans 14 residues. The germline CDR1 and CDR2 sequences are SQVTM and ANQGSEA. This CDR3 is CSGSTRNSGNTIYF. CDR3 coding DNA: TGCAGCGGATCGACTAGAAACTCTGGAAACACCATATATTTT.

The chain links TRBV28 to TRBJ2-7, with 7 bases lining up with TRBD1. This CDR3 contains 14 residues. V lost 7 bases, J lost 6 bases, and 12 bases stayed unmatched. CDR1 is MDHEN and CDR2 is SYDVKM in the germline V gene. The CDR3 nucleotides read TGTGCCAGCACAAGTGGACAGGTAGTTGGCGAGCAGTACTTC. Translated: CASTSGQVVGEQYF.

The chain joins TRBV7-2 to TRBJ1-4, with unresolved D. V lost 1 base and J lost 2, with 8 bases in between. Germline V gene sequence: CDR1 SGHTA, CDR2 FQGNSA. The CDR3 extends over 15 amino acids. In DNA form, the CDR3 reads TGTGCCAGCAGCTTAGTGAGGAAGACTAATGAAAAACTGTTTTTT. Encoded protein: CASSLVRKTNEKLFF. The variable domain in full, completed from reference TRBV7-2 and TRBJ1-4, reads GAGVSQSPSNKVTEKGKDVELRCDPISGHTALYWYRQSLGQGLEFLIYFQGNSAPDKSGLPSDRFSAERTGGSVSTLTIQRTQQEDSAVYLCASSLVRKTNEKLFFGSGTQLSVL.

This chain uses TRBV6-6 with TRBJ1-4; TRBD1 matches at 7 bases. Germline V gives CDR1 MNHNY, CDR2 SVGAGI (reference sequence). Germline trimming cut 6 bases from V and 5 bases from J; bases unmatched to any gene: 9. CDR3 length: 15 residues. The CDR3 DNA follows: TGTGCCAGCAGGTTCTCCGGGACAGAGAATGAAAAACTGTTTTTT. Protein sequence: CASRFSGTENEKLFF.

The gene calls are TRBV6-2 or TRBV6-3 and TRBJ2-2, with a tentative D call TRBD2 (7 bases). Germline V CDR1 and CDR2: MNHEY, SVGEGT. The CDR3 is 17 residues long. V lost 1 base, J lost 3 bases, and 15 bases lay in between. The CDR3 spells CASSYFLGGPDTGELFF. In DNA, the CDR3 is TGTGCCAGCAGTTACTTCTTGGGGGGGCCTGACACCGGGGAGCTGTTTTTT.

This clone has just a few counts. V gene TRBV6-2 or TRBV6-3 combines with J gene TRBJ1-2, with a weak D call TRBD1 (6 bases). The V and J ends lost 6 bases and 8 bases respectively, with 19 bases between them. The V gene's germline CDR1 is MNHEY and CDR2 SVGEGT. The CDR3 extends over 14 amino acids. DNA of the CDR3: TGTGCCAGCAGCCCCGACTTACTCAGGGGAGGCTACACCTTC. Translated: CASSPDLLRGGYTF.

This clone was detected only once. The genes are TRBV27 and TRBJ2-7, with D possibly being TRBD2 (5 bases). The CDR3 has 11 residues. Trimming pared 10 bases from V and 4 bases from J, leaving 11 bases between. Germline V gene lookup returns CDR1 MNHEY and CDR2 SMNVEV (reference sequence). CDR3 sequence reads: CATSRGYEQYF. CDR3 DNA: TGTGCCACCTCACGGGGTTACGAGCAGTACTTC.

CDR3: CASVREIYNSPLHF. CDR3 in DNA: TGCGCCAGCGTCCGGGAGATCTATAATTCACCCCTCCACTTT. This sequence joins TRBV4-1 and TRBJ1-6, with D unresolved. The ends were cut back, 8 bases at V and 3 bases at J, with 11 bases in the middle. CDR3 size: 14 residues. CDR1 and CDR2 from the germline V gene are MGHRA and YSYEKL.

The chain couples TRBV10-1 to TRBJ2-2; 7 positions agree with TRBD1. The CDR3 runs to 17 residues. Losses at the gene ends were 3 bases for V and 4 bases for J; bases not matched to a gene: 11. Per the germline V gene, CDR1 is WNHNN and CDR2 is SYGVQD (reference sequence). The chain's CDR3 is CASSDLGKGASTGELFF. DNA of the CDR3: TGCGCCAGCAGTGATCTCGGGAAGGGGGCCTCCACCGGGGAGCTGTTTTTT.

This clone was counted a few times. V is TRBV5-1 and J is TRBJ1-4, with 10 nucleotides matching TRBD1. This CDR3 is built from 16 residues. V was clipped by 2 bases and J by 4 bases; unmatched bases: 5. Germline CDR1 and CDR2: SGHRS and YFSETQ. CDR3 sequence (DNA): TGCGCCAGCAGCTTTAGACAGGGGGCAAATAATGAAAAACTGTTTTTT. It specifies CASSFRQGANNEKLFF.

The chain carries TRBV5-4 and TRBJ2-2, with D hard to call. The CDR3 contains 14 residues. Germline V CDR1 and CDR2: SGHNT, YYREEE (reference sequence). The V and J ends lost 2 bases and 5 bases respectively, with 10 bases between them. The CDR3 region has the DNA TGTGCCAGCAGCTTTCGTGGAGTTACCGGGGAGCTGTTTTTT. This sequence encodes CASSFRGVTGELFF.

CDR3 protein: CASSQIITLAGEQFF. Written as DNA, the CDR3 is TGTGCCAGCAGCCAAATCATTACTCTAGCGGGGGAGCAGTTCTTC. The rearrangement links TRBV14 to TRBJ2-1; TRBD2 matches 9 bases. The CDR3 covers 15 residues. J lost 10 bases, V lost 2 bases, and 9 bases had no gene match. CDR1 is SGHDN and CDR2 is FVKESK in the germline V gene.

The table lists this clone with a count of one. The V and J genes are TRBV11-3 and TRBJ1-6; D uncertain. The germline V and J ends were trimmed by 4 bases and 8 bases, with 12 bases remaining between them. Germline V CDR1 and CDR2: SGHNT, YENEEA. This CDR3 region has 14 residues. CDR3 loop: CASSSGVLYSPLHF. CDR3 sequence (DNA): TGTGCCAGCAGCTCCGGGGTACTATATTCACCCCTCCACTTT.

This chain uses TRBV28 with TRBJ1-3; 10 nucleotides align to TRBD1. CDR3 length: 16 amino acids. Germline loops: CDR1 MDHEN, CDR2 SYDVKM. V shed 6 bases, J shed 4 bases, and the junction held 9 bases outside the gene matches. Written as DNA, the CDR3 is TGTGCCAGCAGGACGCCCGGACAGGGGGTAGGAAACACCATATATTTT. This encodes CASRTPGQGVGNTIYF.